These T cell receptor beta chains were read from a single sample in a study of T cells in Graves' hyperthyroidism and ophthalmopathy. TCRdb re-analysed the multiplex PCR reads in MiXCR, keeping a single row per CDR3 protein. Among approximately 690,000 distinct CDR3 sequences listed, roughly 20% were seen once. Material: blood. These receptors all come from a man aged 30 to 45 with Graves' ophthalmopathy. Each CDR3 is given with its conserved first and last residue. D genes are given only for firm matches. The size entry is marked missing in some rows and otherwise reads once, few, many or a size class.

TRBV28	TRBJ2-5	NA	NA	CASSPAGLTLAFQETQYF	TGTGCCAGCAGTCCTGCCGGTTTGACGCTGGCGTTCCAAGAGACCCAGTACTTC
TRBV19	TRBJ1-5	few	NA	CASSSQSVLPNQPQHF	TGTGCCAGTAGTAGTCAGTCGGTCTTACCTAATCAGCCCCAGCATTTT
TRBV27	TRBJ2-3	many	TRBD2	CASSFGLRSGGPDTQYF	TGTGCCAGCAGTTTCGGGTTGCGGAGCGGGGGTCCAGATACGCAGTATTTT
TRBV27	TRBJ2-7	many	NA	CASSLDLRPLYEQYF	TGTGCCAGCAGTTTAGACTTACGGCCCCTTTACGAGCAGTACTTC
TRBV20-1	TRBJ1-3	NA	NA	CSGAGGNTIYF	TGCAGTGGCGCAGGAGGAAACACCATATATTTT
TRBV7-9	TRBJ2-7	NA	NA	CASSLRTDYEQYF	TGTGCCAGCAGCTTAAGGACAGACTACGAGCAGTACTTC
TRBV18	TRBJ2-1	NA	TRBD2	CASSPKAAGGTYNEQFF	TGTGCCAGCTCACCCAAGGCGGCGGGAGGGACATACAATGAGCAGTTCTTC
TRBV28	TRBJ2-2	NA	TRBD1	CASSLDRVRTGELFF	TGTGCCAGCAGTCTCGACAGGGTTCGGACCGGGGAGCTGTTTTTT
TRBV24-1	TRBJ2-1	NA	NA	CATISAQGNEQFF	TGTGCCACCATCTCGGCTCAGGGGAATGAGCAGTTCTTC
TRBV18	TRBJ2-5	few	TRBD2	CASSSRLAGVETQYF	TGTGCCAGCTCATCCAGACTAGCGGGAGTAGAGACCCAGTACTTC
TRBV11-2	TRBJ1-1	few	NA	CASSFIGFEAFF	TGTGCCAGCAGCTTCATCGGGTTTGAAGCTTTCTTT
TRBV20-1	TRBJ2-5	NA	NA	CSARDVRRGPRGAGTQETQYF	TGCAGTGCTAGAGATGTCCGCCGGGGGCCCCGAGGAGCGGGAACACAAGAGACCCAGTACTTC
TRBV7-2	TRBJ1-2	many	NA	CASSLPRLGNYGYTF	TGTGCCAGCAGCTTACCTCGACTGGGGAACTATGGCTACACCTTC
TRBV6-2/TRBV6-3	TRBJ2-5	many	TRBD1	CASSLGTVETQYF	TGTGCCAGCAGTCTTGGGACAGTGGAGACCCAGTACTTC
TRBV7-6	TRBJ2-5	NA	NA	CASSLLLSGTKETQYF	TGTGCCAGCAGCCTCTTACTAAGCGGGACAAAAGAGACCCAGTACTTC
TRBV5-1	TRBJ1-2	few	NA	CASTSGSGANYGYTF	TGCGCCAGCACCTCAGGTTCGGGGGCCAACTATGGCTACACCTTC
TRBV18	TRBJ2-5	many	NA	CASSPGYQETQYF	TGTGCCAGCTCACCAGGGTACCAAGAGACCCAGTACTTC
TRBV10-2	TRBJ1-1	NA	NA	CASSESKGLGTEAFF	TGCGCCAGCAGTGAGTCGAAAGGCCTGGGGACTGAAGCTTTCTTT
TRBV5-8	TRBJ2-1	many	TRBD2	CASSPKGLAGVGEQFF	TGTGCCAGCAGCCCTAAGGGACTAGCGGGAGTAGGGGAGCAGTTCTTC
TRBV6-1	TRBJ1-2	many	NA	CASSERDGTAGYGYTF	TGTGCCAGCAGTGAACGCGACGGGACGGCCGGGTATGGCTACACCTTC
TRBV18	TRBJ1-2	few	NA	CASSPPGAPIYGYTF	TGTGCCAGCTCACCACCCGGGGCGCCGATCTATGGCTACACCTTC
TRBV12-5	TRBJ1-5	NA	NA	CARRWGGSDQPQHF	TGTGCTAGGAGGTGGGGGGGTTCGGATCAGCCCCAGCATTTT
TRBV20-1	TRBJ2-4	NA	TRBD2	CSARDGTSRKGIQYF	TGCAGTGCTAGAGACGGGACTAGCCGGAAGGGCATTCAGTACTTC
TRBV18	TRBJ2-1	NA	TRBD2	CASSPPRDGGSIYNEQFF	TGTGCCAGCTCACCACCACGGGATGGCGGGAGCATATACAATGAGCAGTTCTTC
TRBV30	TRBJ2-7	NA	NA	CAWSENRPYEQYF	TGTGCCTGGAGTGAGAACCGGCCCTACGAGCAGTACTTC
TRBV28	TRBJ1-2	many	TRBD1	CASRFGKGQGSNYGYTF	TGTGCCAGCAGGTTTGGGAAAGGACAGGGCTCAAACTATGGCTACACCTTC
TRBV7-7	TRBJ2-1	NA	NA	CASSRDGIYNEQFF	TGTGCTAGCAGCAGGGACGGAATCTACAATGAGCAGTTCTTC
TRBV11-1	TRBJ1-2	NA	NA	CASSTGIDYGYTF	TGTGCCAGCAGCACAGGGATTGACTATGGCTACACCTTC
TRBV7-6	TRBJ2-2	few	TRBD2	CASSSTGLAYTGELFF	TGTGCCAGCAGCTCTACGGGACTAGCGTACACCGGGGAGCTGTTTTTT
TRBV7-9	TRBJ2-7	NA	NA	CASSLSRLGRGYEQYF	TGTGCCAGCAGCTTATCTCGGTTAGGCAGGGGCTACGAGCAGTACTTC
TRBV20-1	TRBJ2-1	NA	TRBD2	CSARELAGASYNEQFF	TGCAGTGCCAGGGAATTAGCGGGCGCCTCCTACAATGAGCAGTTCTTC
TRBV3-1	TRBJ2-3	NA	NA	CASSKGLQLQYF	TGTGCCAGCAGTAAGGGTCTCCAGCTGCAGTATTTT
TRBV2	TRBJ2-5	few	NA	CASSVGGLGETQYF	TGTGCCAGCAGTGTCGGGGGGCTCGGGGAGACCCAGTACTTC
TRBV27	TRBJ1-5	many	TRBD1	CASSLRGRSNQPQHF	TGTGCCAGCAGTTTGAGGGGGCGAAGCAATCAGCCCCAGCATTTT
TRBV4-3	TRBJ2-7	NA	TRBD2	CASSQGTSASRPYEQYF	TGCGCCAGCAGCCAAGGTACTAGCGCCTCCCGCCCCTACGAGCAGTACTTC